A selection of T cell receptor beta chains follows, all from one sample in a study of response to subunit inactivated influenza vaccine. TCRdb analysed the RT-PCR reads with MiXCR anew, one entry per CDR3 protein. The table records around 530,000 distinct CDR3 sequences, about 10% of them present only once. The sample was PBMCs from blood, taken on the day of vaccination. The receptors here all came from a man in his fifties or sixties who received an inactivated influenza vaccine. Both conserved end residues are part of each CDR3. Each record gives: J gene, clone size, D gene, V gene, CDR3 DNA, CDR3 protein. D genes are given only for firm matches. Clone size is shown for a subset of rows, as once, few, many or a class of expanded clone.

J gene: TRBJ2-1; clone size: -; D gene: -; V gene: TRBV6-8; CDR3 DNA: TGTGCCAGCTGCCAGGGAGAGGGGAATGAGCAGTTCTTC; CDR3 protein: CASCQGEGNEQFF
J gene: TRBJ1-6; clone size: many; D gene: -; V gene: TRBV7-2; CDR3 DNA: TGTGCCAGCAGCTTAGGGCAGTATTCACCCCTCCACTTT; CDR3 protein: CASSLGQYSPLHF
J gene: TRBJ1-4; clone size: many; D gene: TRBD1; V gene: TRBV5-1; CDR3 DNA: TGCGCCAGCAGCTCGACAGGGGCTGACGTCTTGGGTGAAAAACTGTTTTTT; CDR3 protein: CASSSTGADVLGEKLFF
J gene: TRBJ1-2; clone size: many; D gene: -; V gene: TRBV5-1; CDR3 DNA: TGCGCCAGCAGCTTGGCAGGGAATGTGGGCTACACCTTC; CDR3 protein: CASSLAGNVGYTF
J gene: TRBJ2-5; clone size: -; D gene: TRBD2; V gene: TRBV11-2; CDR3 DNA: TGTGCCAGCAGCCTCGGACTAGCGGGAGGGCCCGAGTCGGAGACCCAGTACTTC; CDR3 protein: CASSLGLAGGPESETQYF
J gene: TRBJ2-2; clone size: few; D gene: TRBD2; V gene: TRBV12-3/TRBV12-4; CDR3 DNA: TGTGCCAGCAGTTTAAGCGGGAGCGGTTTCGGGGAGCTGTTTTTT; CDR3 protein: CASSLSGSGFGELFF
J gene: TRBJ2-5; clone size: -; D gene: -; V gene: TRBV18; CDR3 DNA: TGTGCCAGCTCACCACGATTGGAGACCCAGTACTTC; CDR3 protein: CASSPRLETQYF
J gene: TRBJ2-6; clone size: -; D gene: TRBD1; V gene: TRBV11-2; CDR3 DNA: TGTGCCAGCAGCTTAGGCCCGCTGTGGGGGACAGGGGGTTCTGGGGCCAACGTCCTGACTTTC; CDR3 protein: CASSLGPLWGTGGSGANVLTF
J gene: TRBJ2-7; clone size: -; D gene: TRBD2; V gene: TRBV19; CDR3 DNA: TGTGCCAGTAGCGGGACTAGCGGGATCCACGAGCAGTACTTC; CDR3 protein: CASSGTSGIHEQYF
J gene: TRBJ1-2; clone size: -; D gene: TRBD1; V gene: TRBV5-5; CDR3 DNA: TGTGCCAGCAGCTTGAGGGGGGACAGGCCCAACTATGGCTACACCTTC; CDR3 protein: CASSLRGDRPNYGYTF
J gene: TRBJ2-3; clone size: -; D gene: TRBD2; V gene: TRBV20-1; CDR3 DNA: TGCAGTGCTAGAGGGTTCTTAGCGGGAGCCGCAGATACGCAGTATTTT; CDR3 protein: CSARGFLAGAADTQYF
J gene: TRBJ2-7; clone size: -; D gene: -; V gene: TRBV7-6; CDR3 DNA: TGTGCCAGCAGCCCTCTAGGGGACGAGCAGTACTTC; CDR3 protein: CASSPLGDEQYF
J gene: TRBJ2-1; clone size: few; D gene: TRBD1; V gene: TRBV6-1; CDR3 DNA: TGTGCCAGCTCTTCTCCGGGACAGCCTTACAATGAGCAGTTCTTC; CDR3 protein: CASSSPGQPYNEQFF
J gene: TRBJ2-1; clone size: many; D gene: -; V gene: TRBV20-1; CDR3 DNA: TGCAGTGCTAGGGTCAGGAGCTCCTACAATGAGCAGTTCTTC; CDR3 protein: CSARVRSSYNEQFF
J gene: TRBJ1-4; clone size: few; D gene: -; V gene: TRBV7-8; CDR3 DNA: TGTGCCAGCAGCCCCTCGTTTCGGGGGCGGATTGAAAAACTGTTTTTT; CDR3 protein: CASSPSFRGRIEKLFF
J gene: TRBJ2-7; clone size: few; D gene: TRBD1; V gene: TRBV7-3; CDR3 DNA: TGTGCCAGCAGCAGTACTGCCGGGACAGGTCCTTACGAGCAGTACTTC; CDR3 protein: CASSSTAGTGPYEQYF
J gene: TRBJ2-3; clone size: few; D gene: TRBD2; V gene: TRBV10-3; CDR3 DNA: TGTGCCATCGGTGTGGCGGGGGGGGTGGATACGCAGTATTTT; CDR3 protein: CAIGVAGGVDTQYF
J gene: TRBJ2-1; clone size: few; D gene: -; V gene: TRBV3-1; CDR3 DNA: TGTGCCAGCAGCCAAGAGTGGACGGAAGCCTCCTACAATGAGCAGTTCTTC; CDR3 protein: CASSQEWTEASYNEQFF
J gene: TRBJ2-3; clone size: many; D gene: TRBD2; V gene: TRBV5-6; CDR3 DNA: TGTGCCAGCAGCCCCTCCGGGACTAGCGGGAAACGCACAGATACGCAGTATTTT; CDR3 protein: CASSPSGTSGKRTDTQYF
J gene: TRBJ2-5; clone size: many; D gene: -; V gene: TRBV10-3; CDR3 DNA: TGTGCCATCAGTGAGTCCAGATACCCATCTCGCTTC; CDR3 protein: CAISESRYPSRF
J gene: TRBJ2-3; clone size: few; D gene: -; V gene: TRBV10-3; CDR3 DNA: TGTGCCATCAATCTCGAGGGACCCGTCACAGATACGCAGTATTTT; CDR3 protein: CAINLEGPVTDTQYF
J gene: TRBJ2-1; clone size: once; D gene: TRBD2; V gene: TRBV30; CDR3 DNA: TGTGCCTGGAGTGTATATAGCGGGAGGCCTAGCTCCTACAATGAGCAGTTCTTC; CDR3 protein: CAWSVYSGRPSSYNEQFF
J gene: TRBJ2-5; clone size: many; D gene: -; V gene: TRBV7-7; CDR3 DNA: TGTGCCAGCAGCTTAGGAATTGCTCGGCAAGAGACCCAGTACTTC; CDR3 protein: CASSLGIARQETQYF
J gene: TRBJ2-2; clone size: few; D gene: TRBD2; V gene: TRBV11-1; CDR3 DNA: TGTGCCAGCAGCTTCACCGGGACTAGCGGGAGGTACTACACCGGGGAGCTGTTTTTT; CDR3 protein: CASSFTGTSGRYYTGELFF
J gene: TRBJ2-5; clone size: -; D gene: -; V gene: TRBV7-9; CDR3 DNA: TGTGACAGCAGCCTCTGGACTACTCCCCAAGAGACCCAGTACTTC; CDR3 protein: CDSSLWTTPQETQYF
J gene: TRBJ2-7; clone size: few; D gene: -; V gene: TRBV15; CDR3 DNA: TGTGCCACCAGCAGTCCCGGACAGACCTACGAGCAGTACTTC; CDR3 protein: CATSSPGQTYEQYF
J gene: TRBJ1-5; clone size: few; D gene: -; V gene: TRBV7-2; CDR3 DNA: TGTGCCAGCAGCTTCTACAGGGACCAGCCCCAGCATTTT; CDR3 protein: CASSFYRDQPQHF
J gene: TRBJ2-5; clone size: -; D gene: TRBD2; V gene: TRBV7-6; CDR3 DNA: TGTGCCAGCAGCCTAAGACTAGCGCGGGGAGAGACCCAGTACTTC; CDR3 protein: CASSLRLARGETQYF
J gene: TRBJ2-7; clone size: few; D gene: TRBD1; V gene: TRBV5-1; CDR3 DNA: TGCGCCAGCAGCTTTGGGACAGCCCAAAAGGGGGAGCAGTACTTC; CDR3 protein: CASSFGTAQKGEQYF